Below are 21 T cell receptor beta chains sequenced from a single sample in a study of cytomegalovirus exposure and HLA in healthy donors. The PCR had 60 Vbeta and 13 Jbeta primers. Profiled with immunoSEQ multiplex PCR; TCRdb holds only in-frame clones, not every one. Among fewer than 110,000 clones, about 72% were seen once, and the ten largest hold roughly 2.3%. The sequencing input was PBMCs. The source is a man between 18 and 35 years old in good health and CMV-seronegative.

The rearrangement links TRBV6-1 to TRBJ1-1; possibly TRBD1 for D (5 bases). V lost 6 bases and J 9 bases, leaving 11 bases between the germline ends. The V gene's germline CDR1 is MNHNS and CDR2 SASEGT. This CDR3 region has 11 residues. CDR3 sequence: CASRADSQAFF. CDR3 bases: TGTGCCAGCAGAGCCGACAGCCAAGCTTTCTTT.

The chain links TRBV2 to TRBJ1-1, with TRBD1 as a possible D gene (5 bases). The germline V gene encodes CDR1 SNHLY and CDR2 FYNNEI. The CDR3 runs 14 residues. V lost 3 bases to trimming and J lost 0 bases, with 8 bases between them. The DNA for the CDR3 is TGTGCCAGCAGTGAGGGGGGTATGAACACTGAAGCTTTCTTT. It yields the protein CASSEGGMNTEAFF.

The chain recombines TRBV27 with TRBJ2-5; D gene unclear. This CDR3 region has 14 residues. V dropped 5 bases and J dropped 0 bases, with 10 bases sitting between them. From germline, CDR1 is MNHEY and CDR2 SMNVEV (reference sequence). The CDR3 here is CASSHRGYQETQYF. In nucleotides, the CDR3 is TGTGCCAGCAGTCATAGAGGATACCAAGAGACCCAGTACTTC.

The rearrangement uses TRBV2 and TRBJ2-2; TRBD2 might be the D (6 bases). This CDR3 has 13 amino acids. Trimming took 9 bases from V and 5 from J, leaving 13 bases between them. From germline, CDR1 is SNHLY and CDR2 FYNNEI. The CDR3 DNA follows: TGTGCCAGGGGCCTAGCGCGGACCGGGGAGCTGTTTTTT. It codes for CARGLARTGELFF.

The V and J genes are TRBV7-2 and TRBJ2-1; perhaps TRBD1 as D (6 bases). Looked up from germline, CDR1 is SGHTA and CDR2 is FQGNSA. The ends were cut back, 5 bases at V and 4 bases at J, with 18 bases in the middle. The CDR3 loop spans 16 amino acids. The CDR3 loop is CASSPQGSWGYNEQFF. CDR3 DNA: TGTGCCAGCAGCCCCCAGGGGTCTTGGGGTTACAATGAGCAGTTCTTC.

This chain joins TRBV7-8 and TRBJ1-6, with D perhaps TRBD1 (6 bases). Trimming removed 5 bases at V and 0 bases at J, with 17 bases between. The length of the CDR3 is 18 residues. CDR1 and CDR2 from the germline V gene are SGHVS and FQNEAQ. DNA of the CDR3: TGTGCCAGCAGCGGGGCAAACAGGGAGAGCTCCTATAATTCACCCCTCCACTTT. This gives the protein CASSGANRESSYNSPLHF.

J is TRBJ1-5 and V is TRBV28; 9 bases are shared with TRBD1. Germline assignment: CDR1 MDHEN and CDR2 SYDVKM. The CDR3 contains 17 residues. V lost 6 bases, J lost 0 bases, and 9 bases stayed unmatched. The CDR3 is CASSSTGGKYSNQPQHF. The CDR3 region has the DNA TGTGCCAGCAGCTCGACAGGGGGTAAATATAGCAATCAGCCCCAGCATTTT.

V and J are TRBV7-3 and TRBJ2-6; a possible D gene is TRBD2 (7 bases). The V end was cut by 2 bases, the J end by 2 bases, with 16 bases between. Per the germline V gene, CDR1 is SGHTA and CDR2 is FQGTGA. The CDR3 sequence is 18 residues long. CDR3 protein: CASSLRRGEGAGANVLTF. The CDR3 nucleotides are TGTGCCAGCAGCTTACGAAGAGGGGAGGGGGCTGGGGCCAACGTCCTGACTTTC.

CDR3 sequence: CASSEFSPAYEQYF. The DNA for the CDR3 is TGCGCCAGCAGTGAGTTCTCACCGGCCTACGAGCAGTACTTC. V gene TRBV10-2 combines with J gene TRBJ2-7; D is unclear. The V gene lost 1 base and the J gene lost 2 bases, with 9 bases spanning the gap. The CDR3 has 14 residues. CDR1 is WSHSY and CDR2 is SAAADI in the germline V gene.

The chain is built from TRBV6-6 and TRBJ1-1; possible D gene TRBD1, 5 bases. The CDR3 loop spans 15 amino acids. Germline CDR1 and CDR2: MNHNY and SVGAGI (reference sequence). The ends were cut back, 7 bases at V and 1 base at J, with 16 bases in the middle. The CDR3 bases are TGTGCCAGCAAAGATCGGGGGTCGACGAACACTGAAGCTTTCTTT. It codes for CASKDRGSTNTEAFF.

The chain recombines TRBV10-3 with TRBJ1-2; the match to TRBD1 covers 9 bases. Germline V CDR1 and CDR2: ENHRY, SYGVKD. This CDR3 region has 15 residues. V shed 3 bases and J 6 bases; nucleotides not matched to a gene: 8. In nucleotides, the CDR3 is TGTGCCATCAGTGACCTCGCGGGACAGGGAGATGGCTACACCTTC. Amino acids: CAISDLAGQGDGYTF.

The rearrangement joins TRBV4-1 to TRBJ2-1; unclear D gene. The V end lost 1 base, the J end lost 3 bases, and 13 bases lay between the germline ends. Germline V gene sequence: CDR1 MGHRA, CDR2 YSYEKL. This CDR3 has 16 residues. The CDR3 here is CASSQGSATGYNEQFF. In nucleotides, the CDR3 is TGCGCCAGCAGCCAAGGCTCGGCGACGGGCTACAATGAGCAGTTCTTC.

The chain uses TRBV28 and TRBJ2-7; the match to TRBD2 covers 7 bases. This CDR3 comprises 13 residues. The V gene end was trimmed by 4 bases and the J gene end by 2 bases; junction bases not matched to a gene: 2. Germline V gene data show CDR1 as MDHEN and CDR2 as SYDVKM. CDR3 DNA: TGTGCCAGCAGTTCCGGGGGGACCTACGAGCAGTACTTC. It encodes CASSSGGTYEQYF.

This clone has a handful of counts. The chain couples TRBV5-4 to TRBJ2-3; D might be TRBD1 (6 bases). Germline V gene lookup returns CDR1 SGHNT and CDR2 YYREEE (reference sequence). This CDR3 comprises 15 residues. Trimming stripped 0 bases from V and 0 bases from J, with 8 bases between. CDR3 in DNA: TGTGCCAGCAGCTTGGCCGACAGGAGCACAGATACGCAGTATTTT. Residues: CASSLADRSTDTQYF. Filled out from reference TRBV5-4 and TRBJ2-3, the complete variable domain reads ETGVTQSPTHLIKTRGQQVTLRCSSQSGHNTVSWYQQALGQGPQFIFQYYREEENGRGNFPPRFSGLQFPNYSSELNVNALELDDSALYLCASSLADRSTDTQYFGPGTRLTVL.

The chain combines TRBV19 with TRBJ1-4; D gene ambiguous. The V end lost 7 bases, the J end lost 0 bases, and 12 bases lay between the germline ends. CDR1 is LNHDA, CDR2 SQIVND, per germline (reference sequence). This CDR3 is 15 amino acids long. The CDR3 spells CASTRGTATNEKLFF. As DNA, the CDR3 is TGTGCCAGTACCCGGGGAACGGCAACTAATGAAAAACTGTTTTTT.

The chain has TRBV6-1 and TRBJ2-6; D not resolved. V lost 3 bases, J lost 0 bases, and 3 bases lay in between. The CDR3 covers 14 residues. Germline loops: CDR1 MNHNS, CDR2 SASEGT. The CDR3 nucleotides read TGTGCCAGCAGTGACAACTCTGGGGCCAACGTCCTGACTTTC. It specifies CASSDNSGANVLTF.

V is TRBV4-1 and J is TRBJ2-5; a possible D gene is TRBD2 (7 bases). In germline, CDR1 is MGHRA, CDR2 YSYEKL. This CDR3 is 15 amino acids long. Trimming removed 0 bases from V and 9 bases from J, with 17 bases in between. Written as DNA, the CDR3 is TGCGCCAGCAGCCAAGACTGGGGAGGGGGTACGGCCCAGTACTTC. Protein product: CASSQDWGGGTAQYF.

This clone was detected only once. This chain connects TRBV5-1 to TRBJ2-7; TRBD2 matches 15 bases. After removal of 3 bases from V and 4 bases from J, the junction contained 8 bases not matched to a gene. The CDR3 covers 17 residues. Germline loops: CDR1 SGHRS, CDR2 YFSETQ. The CDR3 spells CASSYGLAGGPKYEQYF. CDR3 nucleotides: TGCGCCAGCAGCTACGGACTAGCGGGGGGGCCGAAGTACGAGCAGTACTTC.

The rearrangement uses TRBV18 and TRBJ1-5; D possibly corresponds to TRBD1 (5 bases). CDR3 length: 16 amino acids. With 4 bases removed from V and 0 bases from J, the gap between germline ends came to 13 bases. Germline lookup yields CDR1 KGHSH and CDR2 LQKENI. CDR3 DNA: TGTGCCAGCTCACGGCGGGGGGGGGATAGCAATCAGCCCCAGCATTTT. It codes for CASSRRGGDSNQPQHF.

The CDR3 protein is CASSVRVGVGGNTGELFF. The CDR3 DNA sequence: TGTGCCAGCAGCGTACGTGTCGGGGTTGGCGGTAACACCGGGGAGCTGTTTTTT. The chain carries TRBV9 and TRBJ2-2, with a weak D call TRBD2 (5 bases). There are 18 residues in the CDR3. Germline V gene lookup returns CDR1 SGDLS and CDR2 YYNGEE. Trimming cost V 1 base and J 2 bases, with 18 bases left between them.

Comment on this clone: Other DNA sequences in this specimen translate into the identical CDR3. CDR3 sequence (DNA): TGTGCCAGCAGCCTCACTAGCGGCCAAGAGACCCAGTACTTC. Residues: CASSLTSGQETQYF. The chain uses TRBV7-2 and TRBJ2-5, with TRBD2 matching over 8 bases. Germline V gives CDR1 SGHTA, CDR2 FQGNSA. V was clipped by 5 bases and J by 1 base; unmatched bases: 3. The CDR3 is 14 residues long.